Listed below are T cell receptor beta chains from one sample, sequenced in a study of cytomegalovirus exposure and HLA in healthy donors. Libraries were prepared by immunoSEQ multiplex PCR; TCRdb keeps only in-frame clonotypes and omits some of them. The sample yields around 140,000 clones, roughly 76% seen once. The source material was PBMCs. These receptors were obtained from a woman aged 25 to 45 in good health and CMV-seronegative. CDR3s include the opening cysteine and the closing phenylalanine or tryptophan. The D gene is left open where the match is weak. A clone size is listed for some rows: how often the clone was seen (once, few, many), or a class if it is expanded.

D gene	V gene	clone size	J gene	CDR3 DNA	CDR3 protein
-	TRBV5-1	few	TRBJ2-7	TGCGCCAGCACGGGACTTAATAACTACGAGCAGTACTTC	CASTGLNNYEQYF
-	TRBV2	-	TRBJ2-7	TGTGCCAGCAGTGCGAGTATCTACGAGCAGTACTTC	CASSASIYEQYF
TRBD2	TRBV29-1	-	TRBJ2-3	TGCAGCGTTGGCGGCGCGGGAGGCACAGATACGCAGTATTTT	CSVGGAGGTDTQYF
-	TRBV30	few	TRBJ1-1	TGTGCCTGGAGTGTAAATAAGGCCAGGGATCCCACTGAAGCTTTCTTT	CAWSVNKARDPTEAFF
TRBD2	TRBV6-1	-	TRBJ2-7	TGTGCCAGCAGCGGGGGGGCCTTGAGCTCCTACGAGCAGTACTTC	CASSGGALSSYEQYF
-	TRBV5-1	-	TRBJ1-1	TGCGCCAGCAGCTTGGTCCAGGCATCGAACACTGAAGCTTTCTTT	CASSLVQASNTEAFF
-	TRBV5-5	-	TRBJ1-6	TGTGCCAGCAGCTGGTCCCTAGCGGTAGGGAATTCACCCCTCCACTTT	CASSWSLAVGNSPLHF
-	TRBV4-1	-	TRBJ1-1	TGCGCCAGCAGCCAAGCATGGAGGGACTTAGGTGCTTTCTTT	CASSQAWRDLGAFF
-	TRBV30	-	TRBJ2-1	TGTGCCTGGAGTGTACAGGTCGGTTTGCAGTTCTTC	CAWSVQVGLQFF
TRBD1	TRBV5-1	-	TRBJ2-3	TGCGCCAGCAGCCCAGGACAGGGCCGGCCAGATACGCAGTATTTT	CASSPGQGRPDTQYF
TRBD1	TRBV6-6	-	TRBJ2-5	TGTGCCAGCAGGCCCGGACAGGGTCTTGGAGAGACCCAGTACTTC	CASRPGQGLGETQYF
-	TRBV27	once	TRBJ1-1	TGTGCCAGCAGTCCGTCCGGGGGCACTGAAGCTTTCTTT	CASSPSGGTEAFF
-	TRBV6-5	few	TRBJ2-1	TGTGCCAGCAGCCCAAATCAGGGTTATGAGCAGTTCTTC	CASSPNQGYEQFF
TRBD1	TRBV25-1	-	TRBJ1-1	TGTGCCAGCGGTACAGGGGCGGGCACTGAAGCTTTCTTT	CASGTGAGTEAFF
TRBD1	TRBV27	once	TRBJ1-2	TGTGCCAGCAGTTTCCGGGACAGGCCATTCAACTATGGCTACACCTTC	CASSFRDRPFNYGYTF
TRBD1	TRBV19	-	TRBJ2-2	TGTGCCAGTTCTCGGGACAGGGAAACCGGGGAGCTGTTTTTT	CASSRDRETGELFF
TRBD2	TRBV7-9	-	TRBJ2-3	TGTGCCAGCTCCGAGACTAGCGGGGAAGGCACAGATACGCAGTATTTT	CASSETSGEGTDTQYF
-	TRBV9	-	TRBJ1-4	TGTGCCAGCAGCGTAGCGGGGAGATCTAATGAAAAACTGTTTTTT	CASSVAGRSNEKLFF
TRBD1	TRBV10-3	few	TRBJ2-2	TGTGCCATCAGTGGACTCCGGGACAGGGCCAACACCGGGGAGCTGTTTTTT	CAISGLRDRANTGELFF
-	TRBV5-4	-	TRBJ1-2	TGTGCCAGCAGCTTACGGACGGGGAACTATGGCTACACCTTC	CASSLRTGNYGYTF
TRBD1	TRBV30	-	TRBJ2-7	TGTGCCTTGGAACCTCCCGGGACAGGGCATTACGAGCAGTACTTC	CALEPPGTGHYEQYF
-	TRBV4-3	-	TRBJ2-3	TGCGCCAGCAGCCAAGATATAACGAGACAGACGTTAGATACGCAGTATTTT	CASSQDITRQTLDTQYF
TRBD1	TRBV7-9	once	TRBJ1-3	TGTGCCAGCAGCCCAAGACAGGGAGTCTCTGGAAACACCATATATTTT	CASSPRQGVSGNTIYF
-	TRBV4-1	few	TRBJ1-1	TGCGCCAGCAGCCAAAAAACACCTAACACTGAAGCTTTCTTT	CASSQKTPNTEAFF
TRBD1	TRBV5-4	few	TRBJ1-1	TGTGCCAGCAGCTGGGGACAGGGAAACATGAACACTGAAGCTTTCTTT	CASSWGQGNMNTEAFF
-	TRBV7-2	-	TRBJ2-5	TGTGCCAGCAGCTTAGTACGGTGGGAGACCCAGTACTTC	CASSLVRWETQYF
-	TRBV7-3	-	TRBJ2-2	TGTGCCAGCAGCTCGGTCACCGGGGAGCTGTTTTTT	CASSSVTGELFF
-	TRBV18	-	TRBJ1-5	TGTGCCAGCTCACCACAGGGGACAAATAACAATCAGCCCCAGCATTTT	CASSPQGTNNNQPQHF
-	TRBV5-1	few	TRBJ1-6	TGCGCCAGCAGCTACGGACAGAGCTCCTATAATTCACCCCTCCACTTT	CASSYGQSSYNSPLHF
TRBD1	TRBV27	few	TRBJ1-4	TGTGCCAGCAGTCCGACAGGGGGCGGAAAACTGTTTTTT	CASSPTGGGKLFF
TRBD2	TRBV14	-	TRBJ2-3	TGTGCCAGCAGCCAAGTCTTGACTAGCGGGAGAGGTACGCAGTATTTT	CASSQVLTSGRGTQYF
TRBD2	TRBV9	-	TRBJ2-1	TGTGCCAGCAGCGTCCACCCTGTAGGGACTAGCGGGGACAATGAGCAGTTCTTC	CASSVHPVGTSGDNEQFF
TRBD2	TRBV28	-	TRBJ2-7	TGTGCCAGCAGTTTACCCCAGAGGGTAGCGGGTTTTTACGAGCAGTACTTC	CASSLPQRVAGFYEQYF
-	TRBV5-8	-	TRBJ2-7	TGTGCCAGCAGCCCCATGCCTGCCCAGGTCTACGAGCAGTACTTC	CASSPMPAQVYEQYF
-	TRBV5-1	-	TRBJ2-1	TGCGCCAGCAGCCTACAGGGGGGGAGCTCCTACAATGAGCAGTTCTTC	CASSLQGGSSYNEQFF
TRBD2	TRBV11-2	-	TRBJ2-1	TGTGCCGGCAGCTTAGCGGGAGTGTCCAATGAGCAGTTCTTC	CAGSLAGVSNEQFF
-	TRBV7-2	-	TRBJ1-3	TGTGCCAGCAGCACAGGGCGGGGAAACACCATATATTTT	CASSTGRGNTIYF
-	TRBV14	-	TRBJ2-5	TGTGCCAGCAGCCATAGGGCAGGGCGCGTTCAGTACTTC	CASSHRAGRVQYF
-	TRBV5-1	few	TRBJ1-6	TGCGCCAGCAGCTTGGCGCATCTAGCACCCCTCCACTTT	CASSLAHLAPLHF
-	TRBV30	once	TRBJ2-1	TGTGCCTGGAGTGTACTAAGCTCAAATGAGCAGTTCTTC	CAWSVLSSNEQFF
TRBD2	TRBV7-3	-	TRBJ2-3	TGTGCCAGCAGCTTTGGGGGGGGTAGGACAGATACGCAGTATTTT	CASSFGGGRTDTQYF
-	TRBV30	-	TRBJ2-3	TGTGCCTGGAGTGTCGGCGGAGATACGCAGTATTTT	CAWSVGGDTQYF
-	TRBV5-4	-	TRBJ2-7	TGTGCCAGCAGCTTGGGAGACGGGACTGCCTCCTACGAGCAGTACTTC	CASSLGDGTASYEQYF
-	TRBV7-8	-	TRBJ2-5	TGTGCCAGCAGCCAACGACTAGGCCAAGAGACCCAGTACTTC	CASSQRLGQETQYF
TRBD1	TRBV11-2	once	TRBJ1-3	TGTGCCAGCAAGACAGGGGCTGCCGGAAACACCATATATTTT	CASKTGAAGNTIYF
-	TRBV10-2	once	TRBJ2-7	TGCGCCAGCAGTGAGTCGACTCTGTACGAGCAGTACTTC	CASSESTLYEQYF
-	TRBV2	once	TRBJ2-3	TGTGCCAGCACACGGGAAAGGGGCACAGATACGCAGTATTTT	CASTRERGTDTQYF
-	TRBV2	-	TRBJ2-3	TGTGCCAGCCAGGACGGGAGAGGAGCAGATACGCAGTATTTT	CASQDGRGADTQYF
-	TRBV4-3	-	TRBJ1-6	TGCGCCAGCAGCCAAGAAGGGGCCTATAATTCACCCCTCCACTTT	CASSQEGAYNSPLHF
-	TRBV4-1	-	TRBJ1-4	TGCGCCAGCAGCCAATTCGTTGCAACTAATGAAAAACTGTTTTTT	CASSQFVATNEKLFF
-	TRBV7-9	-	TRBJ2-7	TGTGCCAGCAGTTCCACAGGGAGAGGCGAGCAGTACTTC	CASSSTGRGEQYF